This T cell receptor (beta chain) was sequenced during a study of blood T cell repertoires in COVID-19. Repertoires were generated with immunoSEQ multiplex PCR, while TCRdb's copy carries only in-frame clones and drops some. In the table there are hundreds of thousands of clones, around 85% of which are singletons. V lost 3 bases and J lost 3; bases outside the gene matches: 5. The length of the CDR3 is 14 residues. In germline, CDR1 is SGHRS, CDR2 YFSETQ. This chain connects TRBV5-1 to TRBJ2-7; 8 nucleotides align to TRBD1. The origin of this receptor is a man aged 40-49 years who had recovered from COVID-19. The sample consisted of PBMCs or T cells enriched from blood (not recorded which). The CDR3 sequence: CASSSSGGNYEQYF. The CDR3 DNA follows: TGCGCCAGCAGCTCATCAGGGGGCAACTACGAGCAGTACTTC.